This entry features one T cell receptor (beta chain) sequence. The antigen it binds to is not known. No per-base quality is available; no much larger clone lies one base away. The CDR3 covers 16 residues, taking in both the cysteine and the phenylalanine. The retained sequence is limited to the CDR3, 48 bases, with the frame set at the first base. V is pruned by 2 bases and J by 2 bases, leaving 7 bases of the junction without a gene match. The germline V gene provides CDR1 MDHEN and CDR2 SYDVKM. The time point label on this specimen signifies: baseline before first vaccination. Vaccinee samples were obtained from the UK trials COV001 and COV002, which included a single-blind randomized controlled phase 2/3 trial of AZD1222 (ChAdOx1 nCoV-19) in healthy adults. For TCRbeta chain sequencing, PBMC samples from trial participants were taken at day 0 and at day 28 after the second dose. This sample was taken from a study of T cell responses to AZD1222 COVID-19 vaccine (dated by TCRdb to the early 2020s). As for the study more broadly: Because spike-specific TCR depth and breadth did not differ between the two schedules, AZD1222 recipients who got a second dose at roughly 4 weeks were pooled with those who got a second dose at roughly 12 weeks. A total of over 230 trial participants underwent TCR sequencing, of whom about 200 received two doses of AZD1222 and around 26 received two doses of the MenACWY control vaccine. Enrollment into the trials was organized by age into subgroups of 18-55, 56-69 and 70-plus years, and those subgroups contained roughly 150, 30 and 60 TCR-sequenced participants, respectively. Broad study findings and their caveats: Conclusions about previously exposed vaccinees are limited because only a handful of AZD1222 recipients were SARS-CoV-2 seropositive at baseline. Spike-specific TCR breadth and depth rose significantly after two AZD1222 doses compared with day 0 and with MenACWY recipients. Because no samples from the day 14 peak response were available, repertoires could be characterized only after the peak T cell response. Most participants were white British and females outnumbered males, and the authors suggested that clonal diversity may have been underestimated. The 56-69-year group was small, and its depth increase did not reach significance, likely because of low power. Epitopes outside the regions mutated in the B.1.351 and B.1.1.7 variants were reportedly recognized by nearly half of the unique spike-specific TCRs. CD4 TCRs associated with the vaccine covered the entire spike protein, and the dominant responses were in regions 160-218 and 743-854.

The CDR3 regions of human TCRbeta chains were analyzed by immunosequencing. Concerning the study's data processing: TCRs in the repertoires were matched against a reference library of SARS-CoV-2-specific TCRs that had been generated with the MIRA antigen-specificity platform. Breadth was defined as the fraction of unique TCRs that were SARS-CoV-2-associated, and depth was defined as the fraction of total T cells that were SARS-CoV-2-associated. Using the MIRA data, every spike-specific TCR was mapped to the spike region that the TCR reacted to and assigned to either a CD4 or a CD8 class. Log10-transformed breadth and depth values were compared by one-way ANOVA with Sidak's multiple comparisons tests. In its TCRdb copy, this immuneACCESS table keeps in-frame sequences only and misses some clones. Where compared with another copy, unresolved V genes explain less than half of these, and the others have no known cause. V and J calls plus clone size are reproduced from that table; the DNA served to infer D and trimming. In all, the sample holds approximately 150,000 clones, and 75% to 95% of those were seen once. The ten largest make up 4.4% of the sample.

The sequencing used peripheral blood, collected on day 0 of AZD1222 vaccination. This sequence was found in an adult in good health. The V and J segments used are TRBV28 and TRBJ2-7, with TRBD1 matching 9 junction bases. The DNA sequence is as follows: TGTGCCAGCAGTTTAGCCTCGGGACAGGGAACCTACGAGCAGTACTTC. Translated, it gives CASSLASGQGTYEQYF.